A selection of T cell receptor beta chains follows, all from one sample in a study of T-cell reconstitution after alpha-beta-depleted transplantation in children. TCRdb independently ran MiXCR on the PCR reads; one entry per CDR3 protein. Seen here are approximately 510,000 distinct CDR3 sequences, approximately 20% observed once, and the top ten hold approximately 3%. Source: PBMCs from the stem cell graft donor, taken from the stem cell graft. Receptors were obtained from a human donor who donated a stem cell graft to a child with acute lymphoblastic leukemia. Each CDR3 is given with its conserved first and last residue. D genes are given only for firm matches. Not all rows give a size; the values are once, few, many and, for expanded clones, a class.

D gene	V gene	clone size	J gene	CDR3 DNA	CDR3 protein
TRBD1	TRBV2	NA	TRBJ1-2	TGTACCTTCTGTTTATATAGTTTCCGGGACAGGGGGATCTATGGCTACACCTTC	CTFCLYSFRDRGIYGYTF
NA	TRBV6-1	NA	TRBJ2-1	TGTGCCAGCTGCCGGGACTGGTGTTACAATGAGCAGTTCTTC	CASCRDWCYNEQFF
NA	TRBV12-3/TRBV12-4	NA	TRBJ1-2	TGTGCCAGCAGTTTTAACCCGGGGAGTGTGGATGGCTACACCTTC	CASSFNPGSVDGYTF
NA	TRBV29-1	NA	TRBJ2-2	TGCAGCGTTGAAGATGAGAAGGGATGGAACACCGGGGAGCTGTTTTTT	CSVEDEKGWNTGELFF
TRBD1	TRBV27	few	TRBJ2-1	TGTGCCAGCAAGGGACAGGGAGGACTATACAATGAGCAGTTCTTC	CASKGQGGLYNEQFF
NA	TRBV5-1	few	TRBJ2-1	TGCGCCAGCAGCTCCGCGGAGGCCCTCTACAATGAGCAGTTCTTC	CASSSAEALYNEQFF
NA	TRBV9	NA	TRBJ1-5	TGTGCCAGCAGCGCAGAAGCTGGACAAACGAGCAATCAGCCCCAGCATTTT	CASSAEAGQTSNQPQHF
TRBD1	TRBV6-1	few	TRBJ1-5	TGTGCCAGCGACAGGGGGGTTCAGCCCCAGCATTTT	CASDRGVQPQHF
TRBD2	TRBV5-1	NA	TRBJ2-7	TGCGCCAGCAGCTTGGGCGGACTAGCGGGGGGAACCTACGAGCAGTACTTC	CASSLGGLAGGTYEQYF
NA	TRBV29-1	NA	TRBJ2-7	TGCAGCGTTGAAGGGCTAAGGCCCAGCTACGAGCAGTACTTC	CSVEGLRPSYEQYF
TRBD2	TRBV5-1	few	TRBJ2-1	TGCGCCAGCAGCTCCCGGACTAGCGGGAGTGGGGATGAGCAGTTCTTC	CASSSRTSGSGDEQFF
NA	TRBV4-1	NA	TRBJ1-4	TGCGCCAGCACTATCTTAGGGTCGAGTAGAGAAAAACTGTTTTTT	CASTILGSSREKLFF
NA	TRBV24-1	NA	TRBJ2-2	TGTGCCACCAGTGTCGCAGGTCGAGCAAACACCGGGGAGCTGTTTTTT	CATSVAGRANTGELFF
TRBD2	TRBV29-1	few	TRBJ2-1	TGCAGCTATAAGACTAGCGGGTCCTACAATGAGCAGTTCTTC	CSYKTSGSYNEQFF
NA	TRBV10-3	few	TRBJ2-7	TGTGCCGTCTTGACCGAGGACAGCTACGAGCAGTACTTC	CAVLTEDSYEQYF
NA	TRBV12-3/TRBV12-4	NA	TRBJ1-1	TGTGCCAGCAGCGTAGGTGAAGCTTTCTTT	CASSVGEAFF
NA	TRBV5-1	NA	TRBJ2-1	TGCGCCAGCCGAGGGGGTCCTCTTCAGAAGGATGAGCAGTTCTTC	CASRGGPLQKDEQFF
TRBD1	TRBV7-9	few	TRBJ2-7	TGTGCCAGCAGCCCGACAGGGCCCGAGCAGTACTTC	CASSPTGPEQYF
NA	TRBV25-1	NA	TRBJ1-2	TGTGCCAGCAGTGGCTATTATGGCTACACCTTC	CASSGYYGYTF
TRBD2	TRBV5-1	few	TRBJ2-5	TGCGCCAGCAGCGCACTAGCGGGAGGGCCGGAGACCCAGTACTTC	CASSALAGGPETQYF